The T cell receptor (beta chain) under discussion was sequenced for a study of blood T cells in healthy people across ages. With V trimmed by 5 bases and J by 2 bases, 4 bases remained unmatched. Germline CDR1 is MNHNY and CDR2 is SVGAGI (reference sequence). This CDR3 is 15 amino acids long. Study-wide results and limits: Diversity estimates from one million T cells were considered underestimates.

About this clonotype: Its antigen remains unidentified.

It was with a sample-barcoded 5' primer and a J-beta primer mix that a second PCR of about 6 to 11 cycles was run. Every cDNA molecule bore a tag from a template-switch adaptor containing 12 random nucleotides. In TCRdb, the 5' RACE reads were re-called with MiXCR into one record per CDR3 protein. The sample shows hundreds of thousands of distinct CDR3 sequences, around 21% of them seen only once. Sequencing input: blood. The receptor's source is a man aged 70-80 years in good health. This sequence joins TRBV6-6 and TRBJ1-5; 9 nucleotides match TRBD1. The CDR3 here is CASSTRDRGNQPQHF. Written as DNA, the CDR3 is TGTGCCAGCAGTACTCGGGACAGGGGCAATCAGCCCCAGCATTTT.